The T cell receptor (beta chain) under discussion was sequenced for a study of T-cell reconstitution after alpha-beta-depleted transplantation in children. The CDR3 totals 14 residues. Germline CDR1 is DFQATT and CDR2 is SNEGSKA (reference sequence). With V trimmed by 1 base and J by 3 bases, 2 bases remained unmatched. This sample's TCRbeta library carried unique molecular identifier barcodes. Using its own MiXCR run on the PCR reads, TCRdb lists one record per CDR3 protein. The sample lists 500,000 to 750,000 distinct CDR3 sequences, roughly a quarter occurring once. Study-wide results and limits: One year post-transplant, T-cell counts and diversity were largely derived from T cells produced anew. In some patients, recipient T cells and intrathymic progenitors surviving conditioning explained high day-60 diversity. The study reportedly traced alpha-beta T cells about two months after transplant to several hundred expanded graft clones.

In regard to this clonotype: No antigen is known for it.

The chain recombines TRBV20-1 with TRBJ2-1, with 8 bases identical to TRBD2. The sequencing here drew on PBMCs, taken before TCRalphabeta/CD19-depleted stem cell transplant. The TCR originated in a boy in the first two years of life with Wiskott-Aldrich syndrome, due to receive a stem cell transplant. The CDR3 region is CSARVSGGYNEQFF. The CDR3, as DNA: TGCAGTGCTAGAGTGAGCGGGGGCTACAATGAGCAGTTCTTC.